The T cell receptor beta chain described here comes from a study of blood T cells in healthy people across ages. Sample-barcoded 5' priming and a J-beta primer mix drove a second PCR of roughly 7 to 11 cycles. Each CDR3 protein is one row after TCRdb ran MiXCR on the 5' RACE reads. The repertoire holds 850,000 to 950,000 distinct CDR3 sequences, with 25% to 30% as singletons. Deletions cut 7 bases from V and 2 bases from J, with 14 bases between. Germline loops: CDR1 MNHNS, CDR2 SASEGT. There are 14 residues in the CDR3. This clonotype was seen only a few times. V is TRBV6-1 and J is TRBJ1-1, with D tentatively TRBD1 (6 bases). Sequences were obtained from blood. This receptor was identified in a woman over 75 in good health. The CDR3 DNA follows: TGTGCCAGCAAAGGGGGTCTCCTTAACACTGAAGCTTTCTTT. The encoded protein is CASKGGLLNTEAFF.